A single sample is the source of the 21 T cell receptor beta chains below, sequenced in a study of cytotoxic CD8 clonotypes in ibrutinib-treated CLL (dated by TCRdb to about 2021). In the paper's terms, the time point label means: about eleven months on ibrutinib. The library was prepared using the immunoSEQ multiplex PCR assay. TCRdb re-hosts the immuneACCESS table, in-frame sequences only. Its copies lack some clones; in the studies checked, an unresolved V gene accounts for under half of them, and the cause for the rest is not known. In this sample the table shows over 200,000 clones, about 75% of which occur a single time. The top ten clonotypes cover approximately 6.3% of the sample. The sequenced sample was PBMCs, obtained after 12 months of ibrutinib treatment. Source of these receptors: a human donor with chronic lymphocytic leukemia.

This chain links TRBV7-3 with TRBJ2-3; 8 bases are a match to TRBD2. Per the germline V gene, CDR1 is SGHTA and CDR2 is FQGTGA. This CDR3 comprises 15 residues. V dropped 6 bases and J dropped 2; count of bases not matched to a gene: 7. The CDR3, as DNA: TGTGCCAGCAGGCAAGGGACTAGGCCCACAGATACGCAGTATTTT. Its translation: CASRQGTRPTDTQYF.

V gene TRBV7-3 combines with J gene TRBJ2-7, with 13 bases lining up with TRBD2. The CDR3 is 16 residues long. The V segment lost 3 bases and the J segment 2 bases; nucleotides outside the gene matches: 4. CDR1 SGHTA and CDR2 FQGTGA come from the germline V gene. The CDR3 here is CASSFGLAGETYEQYF. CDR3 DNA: TGTGCCAGCAGCTTCGGACTAGCGGGAGAGACCTACGAGCAGTACTTC.

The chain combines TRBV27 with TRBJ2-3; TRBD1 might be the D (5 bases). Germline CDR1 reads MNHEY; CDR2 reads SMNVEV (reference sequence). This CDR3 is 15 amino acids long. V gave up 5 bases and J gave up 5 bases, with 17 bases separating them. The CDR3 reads CASSLLATVLDTQYF. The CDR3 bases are TGTGCCAGCAGTCTATTGGCGACAGTTTTAGATACGCAGTATTTT.

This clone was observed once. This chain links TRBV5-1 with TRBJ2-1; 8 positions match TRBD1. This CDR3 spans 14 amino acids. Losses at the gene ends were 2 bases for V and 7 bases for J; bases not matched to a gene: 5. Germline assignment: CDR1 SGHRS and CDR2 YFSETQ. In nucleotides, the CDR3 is TGCGCCAGCAGCTTAGGCAGGGGGCGGAATGAGCAGTTCTTC. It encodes CASSLGRGRNEQFF.

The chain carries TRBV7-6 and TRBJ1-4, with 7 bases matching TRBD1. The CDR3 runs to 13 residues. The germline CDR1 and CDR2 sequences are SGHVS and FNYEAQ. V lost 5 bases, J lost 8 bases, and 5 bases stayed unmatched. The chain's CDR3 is CASSRQGGEKLFF. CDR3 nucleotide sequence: TGTGCCAGCAGCCGACAGGGTGGGGAAAAACTGTTTTTT.

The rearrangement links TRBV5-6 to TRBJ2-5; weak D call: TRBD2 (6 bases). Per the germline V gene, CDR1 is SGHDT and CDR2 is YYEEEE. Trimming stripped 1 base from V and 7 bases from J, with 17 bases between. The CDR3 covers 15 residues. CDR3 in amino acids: CASSLRGTGLGTQYF. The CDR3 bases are TGTGCCAGCAGCTTGCGGGGGACCGGACTGGGGACCCAGTACTTC.

This chain's CDR3 is CASSAGDSNRNYGYTF. Written as DNA, the CDR3 is TGTGCCAGCAGCGCCGGGGACAGTAATAGAAACTATGGCTACACCTTC. V gene TRBV9 combines with J gene TRBJ1-2; 7 bases line up with TRBD1. This CDR3 contains 16 residues. Trimming at V came to 3 bases and at J to 2 bases, leaving 10 bases not matched to a gene. CDR1 and CDR2 (germline): SGDLS, YYNGEE.

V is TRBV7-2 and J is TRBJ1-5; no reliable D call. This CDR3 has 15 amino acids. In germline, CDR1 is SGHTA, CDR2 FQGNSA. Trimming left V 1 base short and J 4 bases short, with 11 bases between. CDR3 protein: CASSLVSSTNQPQHF. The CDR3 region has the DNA TGTGCCAGCAGCTTAGTCTCGAGTACGAATCAGCCCCAGCATTTT.

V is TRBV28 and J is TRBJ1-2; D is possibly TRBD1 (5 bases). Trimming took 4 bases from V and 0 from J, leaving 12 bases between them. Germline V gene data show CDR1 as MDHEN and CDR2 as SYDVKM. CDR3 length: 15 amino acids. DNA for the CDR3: TGTGCCAGCAGTTCCCGCAGGGCCGCTAACTATGGCTACACCTTC. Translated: CASSSRRAANYGYTF.

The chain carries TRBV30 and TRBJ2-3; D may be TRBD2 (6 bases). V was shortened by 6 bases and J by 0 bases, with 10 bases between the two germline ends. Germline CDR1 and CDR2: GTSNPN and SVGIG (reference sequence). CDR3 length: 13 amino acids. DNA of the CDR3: TGTGCCTGCCCAGGGACTAGCACAGATACGCAGTATTTT. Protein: CACPGTSTDTQYF.

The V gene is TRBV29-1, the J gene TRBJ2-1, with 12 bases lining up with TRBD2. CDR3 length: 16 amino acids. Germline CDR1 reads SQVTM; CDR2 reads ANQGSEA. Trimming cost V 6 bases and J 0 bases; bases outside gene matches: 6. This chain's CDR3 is CSVRTSGESSYNEQFF. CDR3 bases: TGCAGCGTCCGGACTAGCGGGGAATCCTCCTACAATGAGCAGTTCTTC.

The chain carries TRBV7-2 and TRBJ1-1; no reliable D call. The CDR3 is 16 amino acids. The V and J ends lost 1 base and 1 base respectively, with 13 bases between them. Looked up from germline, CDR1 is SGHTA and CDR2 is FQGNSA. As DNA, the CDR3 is TGTGCCAGCAGCTTAGGTTCGCAAGAATGGAACACTGAAGCTTTCTTT. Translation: CASSLGSQEWNTEAFF.

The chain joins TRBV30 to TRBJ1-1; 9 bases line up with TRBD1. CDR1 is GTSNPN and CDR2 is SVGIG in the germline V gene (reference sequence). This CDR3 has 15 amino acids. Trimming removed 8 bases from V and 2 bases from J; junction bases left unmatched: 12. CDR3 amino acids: CAGPTGTGTNTEAFF. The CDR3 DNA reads TGTGCCGGACCGACCGGGACAGGGACCAACACTGAAGCTTTCTTT.

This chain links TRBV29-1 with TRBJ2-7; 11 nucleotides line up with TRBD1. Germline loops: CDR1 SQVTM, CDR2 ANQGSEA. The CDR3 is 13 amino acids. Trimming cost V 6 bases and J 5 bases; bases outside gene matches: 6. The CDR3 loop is CSVSDRGRDEQYF. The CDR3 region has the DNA TGCAGCGTCTCGGACAGGGGGCGCGACGAGCAGTACTTC.

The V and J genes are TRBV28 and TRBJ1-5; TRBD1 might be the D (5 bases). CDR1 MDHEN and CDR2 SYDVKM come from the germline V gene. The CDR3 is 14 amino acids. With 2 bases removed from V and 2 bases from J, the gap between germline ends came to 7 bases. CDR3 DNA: TGTGCCAGCAGTTTAGGGGCTGGCAATCAGCCCCAGCATTTT. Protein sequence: CASSLGAGNQPQHF.

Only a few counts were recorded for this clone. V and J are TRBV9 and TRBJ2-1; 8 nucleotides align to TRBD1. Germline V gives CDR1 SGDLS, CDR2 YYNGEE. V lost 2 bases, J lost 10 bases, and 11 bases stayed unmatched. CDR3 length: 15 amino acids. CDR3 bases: TGTGCCAGCAGCGTCCGGGACAGGCGACCCCCCGAGCAGTTCTTC. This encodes CASSVRDRRPPEQFF.

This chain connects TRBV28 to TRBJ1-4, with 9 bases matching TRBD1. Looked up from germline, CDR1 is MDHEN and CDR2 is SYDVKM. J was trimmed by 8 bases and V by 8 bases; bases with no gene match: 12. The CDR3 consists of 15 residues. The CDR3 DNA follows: TGTGCCAGCCTACCGGGACAGGGTTTTTGGGAAAAACTGTTTTTT. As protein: CASLPGQGFWEKLFF.

This chain's CDR3 is CAWRAAGGTDTQYF. The CDR3 DNA reads TGTGCCTGGAGAGCGGCAGGGGGGACAGATACGCAGTATTTT. The chain joins TRBV30 to TRBJ2-3; D perhaps matches TRBD1 (7 bases). The length of the CDR3 is 14 residues. Germline values: CDR1 GTSNPN, CDR2 SVGIG (reference sequence). V gave up 3 bases and J gave up 3 bases, with 13 bases separating them. Filled out from reference TRBV30 and TRBJ2-3, the complete variable domain reads SQTIHQWPATLVQPVGSPLSLECTVEGTSNPNLYWYRQAAGRGLQLLFYSVGIGQISSEVPQNLSASRPQDRQFILSSKKLLLSDSGFYLCAWRAAGGTDTQYFGPGTRLTVL.

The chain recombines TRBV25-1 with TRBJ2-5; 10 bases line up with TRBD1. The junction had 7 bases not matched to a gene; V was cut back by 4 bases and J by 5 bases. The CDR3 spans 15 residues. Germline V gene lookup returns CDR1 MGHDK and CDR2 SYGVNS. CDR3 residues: CASSARQGAGETQYF. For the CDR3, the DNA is TGTGCCAGCAGTGCCCGACAGGGGGCCGGGGAGACCCAGTACTTC. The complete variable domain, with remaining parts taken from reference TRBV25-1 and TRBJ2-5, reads EADIYQTPRYLVIGTGKKITLECSQTMGHDKMYWYQQDPGMELHLIHYSYGVNSTEKGDLSSESTVSRIRTEHFPLTLESARPSHTSQYLCASSARQGAGETQYFGPGTRLLVL.

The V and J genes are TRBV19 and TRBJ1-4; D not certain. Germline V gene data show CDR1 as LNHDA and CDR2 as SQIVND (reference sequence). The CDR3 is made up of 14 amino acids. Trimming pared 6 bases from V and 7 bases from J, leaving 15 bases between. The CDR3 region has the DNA TGTGCCAGTAGATCTACGGGGTTCGGTGAAAAACTGTTTTTT. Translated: CASRSTGFGEKLFF.

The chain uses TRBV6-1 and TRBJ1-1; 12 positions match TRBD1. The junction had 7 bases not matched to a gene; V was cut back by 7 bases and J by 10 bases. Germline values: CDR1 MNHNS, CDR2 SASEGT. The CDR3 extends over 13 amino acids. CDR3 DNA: TGTGCCAGCACCGACCGGGACAGGGGGCTAGCTTTCTTT. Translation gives CASTDRDRGLAFF.